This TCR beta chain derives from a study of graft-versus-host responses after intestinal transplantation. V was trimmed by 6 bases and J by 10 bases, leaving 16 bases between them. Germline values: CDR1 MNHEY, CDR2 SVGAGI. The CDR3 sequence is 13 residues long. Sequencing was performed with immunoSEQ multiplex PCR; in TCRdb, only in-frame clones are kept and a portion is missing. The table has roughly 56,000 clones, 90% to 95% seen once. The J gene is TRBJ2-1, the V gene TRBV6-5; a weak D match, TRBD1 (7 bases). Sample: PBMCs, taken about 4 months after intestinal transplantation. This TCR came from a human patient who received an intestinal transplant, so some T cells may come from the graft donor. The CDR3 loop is CASRISGGREQFF. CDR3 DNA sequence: TGTGCCAGCAGAATCTCAGGGGGGCGGGAGCAGTTCTTC.